The sequence of this TCR beta chain was determined in a study of CD8+CD57+ T cells in acquired aplastic anemia. All patients picked for sequencing had shown, by flow cytometry, an expansion of CD8+CD57+ cells. CDR3 size: 14 residues. The germline V gene encodes CDR1 SGHTS and CDR2 YDEGEE. J was trimmed by 7 bases and V by 3 bases; bases with no gene match: 3. Researchers used genomic DNA as the template to profile TCR beta VDJ and CDR3. MiXCR, run by TCRdb on the reads, gives a single entry per CDR3 protein. The table lists just over 450,000 distinct CDR3 sequences, 25% to 40% of them singletons. This receptor was obtained from a human donor with aplastic anemia. Sequencing input: sorted CD4+, CD8+, or CD8+CD57+ T cells (not recorded which) from PBMCs. The chain links TRBV5-8 to TRBJ1-6; 8 bases are a match to TRBD1. The CDR3 sequence is CASSSRTGNSPLHF. The CDR3 coding sequence is TGTGCCAGCAGCTCACGGACAGGGAATTCACCCCTCCACTTT.